This T cell receptor beta chain appears in the sequencing data of a study of CD8 T cells in Susac syndrome. Random hexamers served to reverse transcribe about 0.5 to 1 ug RNA. TCRdb reprocessed the immunoSEQ multiplex PCR reads with MiXCR, giving one entry per CDR3 protein. The sample holds about 85,000 distinct CDR3 sequences, around 94% seen once. The V segment lost 2 bases and the J segment 3 bases; nucleotides outside the gene matches: 4. Germline V lookup: CDR1 DFQATT, CDR2 SNEGSKA (reference sequence). This CDR3 contains 15 residues. The source material was CD8+ T cells from PBMCs. The rearrangement joins TRBV20-1 to TRBJ2-1; 10 bases match TRBD2. The receptor was isolated from a human donor in good health. The CDR3 here is CSARPSGSIYNEQFF. The CDR3 DNA sequence: TGCAGTGCTAGACCTAGCGGGAGCATCTACAATGAGCAGTTCTTC.